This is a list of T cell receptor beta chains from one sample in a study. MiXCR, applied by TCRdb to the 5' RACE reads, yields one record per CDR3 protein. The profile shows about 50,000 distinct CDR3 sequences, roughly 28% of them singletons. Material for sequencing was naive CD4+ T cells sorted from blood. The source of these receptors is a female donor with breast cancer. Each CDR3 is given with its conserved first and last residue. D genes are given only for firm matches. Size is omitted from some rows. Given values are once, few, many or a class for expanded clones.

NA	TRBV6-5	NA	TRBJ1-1	TGTGCCACGAGACAGAACACTGAAGCTTTCTTT	CATRQNTEAFF
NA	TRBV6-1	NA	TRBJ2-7	TGTGCCAGCAGTGCCTCAGGGGCCTACGAGCAGTACTTC	CASSASGAYEQYF
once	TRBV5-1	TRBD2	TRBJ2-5	TGCGCCAGCAGCCCGAAGTCGCTAGCGGGAGGGCTGCAGACCCAGTACTTC	CASSPKSLAGGLQTQYF
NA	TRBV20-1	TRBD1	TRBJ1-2	TGCAGTCCTGTACAGGGGAGCTTC	CSPVQGSF
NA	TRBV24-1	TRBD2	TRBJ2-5	TGTGCCACCCATACCTCGTGGGATAGCGGGAGGGCCCCAGAGACCCAGTACTTC	CATHTSWDSGRAPETQYF
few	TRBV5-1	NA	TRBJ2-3	TGCACCAGCAGCCTTGGGACACCGCAGGATACGCAGTATTTT	CTSSLGTPQDTQYF
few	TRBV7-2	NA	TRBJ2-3	TGTGCCAGCAGCTCACGACTGGGCAGGGATACGCAGTATTTT	CASSSRLGRDTQYF
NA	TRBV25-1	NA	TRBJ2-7	TGTGCCAGCAGTGAATCTCACGGCGGGTACGAGCAGTACTTC	CASSESHGGYEQYF
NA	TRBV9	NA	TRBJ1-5	TGTGCCAGCAGCGTAGGGGGGAAACAGCCCCAGCATTTT	CASSVGGKQPQHF
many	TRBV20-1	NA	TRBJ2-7	TGCAGTGCTAGATTGACATTCGGATCCTACGAGCAGTACTTC	CSARLTFGSYEQYF
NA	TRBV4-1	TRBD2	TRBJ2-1	TGCGCCAGCGGGCGCCCAAGCGGGGGCCCAGACAATGAGCAGTTCTTC	CASGRPSGGPDNEQFF
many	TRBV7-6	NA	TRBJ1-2	TGTGCCAGCAGCTTAGATGCAGGGGACTATGGCTACACCTTC	CASSLDAGDYGYTF
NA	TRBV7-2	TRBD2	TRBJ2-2	TGTGCCAGCAGCTCAGGGAGCGGGAGCACCGGGGAGCTGTTTTTT	CASSSGSGSTGELFF
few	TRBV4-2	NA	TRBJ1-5	TGTGCCAGCAGCCAAGTCGAAGGACAGAAGAATCAGCCCCAGCATTTT	CASSQVEGQKNQPQHF
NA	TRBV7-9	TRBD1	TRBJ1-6	TGTGCCAGCAGCTTATGGTACAGGGGGGATAATTCACCCCTCCACTTT	CASSLWYRGDNSPLHF
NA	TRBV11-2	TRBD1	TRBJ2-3	TGTGCCAGCAGCTTCATCCTCTCCGGACAGGGCACGCAGTATTTT	CASSFILSGQGTQYF
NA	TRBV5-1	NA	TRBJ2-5	TGCGCCAGCAGGACGGGACAACCCCAAGAGACCCAGTACTTC	CASRTGQPQETQYF
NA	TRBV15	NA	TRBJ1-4	TGTGCCACCAGCCCCCGTGTGGATAATGAAAAACTGGTTTTT	CATSPRVDNEKLVF
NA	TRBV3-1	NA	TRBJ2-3	TGTGCCAGCAGCCAAGGACGACGGGGGACAACAGATACGCAGTATTTT	CASSQGRRGTTDTQYF
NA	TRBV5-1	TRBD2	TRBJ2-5	TGCGCCAGCAGCTTGGATTCTAGCGGGAGACAAGAGACCCAGTACTTC	CASSLDSSGRQETQYF